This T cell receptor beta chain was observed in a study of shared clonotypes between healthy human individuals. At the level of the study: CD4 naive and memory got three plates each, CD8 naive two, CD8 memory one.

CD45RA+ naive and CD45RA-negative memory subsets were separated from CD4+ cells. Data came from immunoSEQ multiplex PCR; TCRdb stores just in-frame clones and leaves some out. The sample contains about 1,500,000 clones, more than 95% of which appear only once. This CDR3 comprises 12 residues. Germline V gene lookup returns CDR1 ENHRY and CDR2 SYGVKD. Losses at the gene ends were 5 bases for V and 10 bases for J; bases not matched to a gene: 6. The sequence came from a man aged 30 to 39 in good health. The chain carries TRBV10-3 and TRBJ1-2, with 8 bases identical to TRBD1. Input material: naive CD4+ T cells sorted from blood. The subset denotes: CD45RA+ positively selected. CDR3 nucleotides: TGTGCCATCAGTTCAGGGGGCAGGCTCTACACCTTC. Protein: CAISSGGRLYTF.